The 3 T cell receptor beta chains presented below share a single source sample, sequenced in a study of T cell clones after liver transplantation. TCRdb keeps only in-frame clones here, not all; method: immunoSEQ multiplex PCR. Of roughly 120,000 clones listed, 90% are singletons. Source: CD4+ T cells from blood, taken 12 months after liver transplant. The receptors were sampled from a human patient who received a liver transplant. The graft donor may have given rise to some T cells.

The chain employs TRBV9 and TRBJ1-2; D is uncertain. The V and J ends lost 0 bases and 2 bases respectively, with 8 bases between them. CDR3 length: 14 residues. Per the germline V gene, CDR1 is SGDLS and CDR2 is YYNGEE. The CDR3 spells CASSVGQMNYGYTF. CDR3 nucleotides: TGTGCCAGCAGCGTAGGTCAGATGAACTATGGCTACACCTTC.

The V and J genes are TRBV30 and TRBJ2-3; 7 bases match TRBD1. The CDR3 sequence is 13 residues long. Germline V gives CDR1 GTSNPN, CDR2 SVGIG (reference sequence). V was pared by 5 bases and J by 1 base, with 3 bases of the junction left unmatched. The CDR3 DNA is TGTGCCTGGGACAGGGTTCGCACAGATACGCAGTATTTT. Translated, it gives CAWDRVRTDTQYF.

The J gene is TRBJ1-1, the V gene TRBV6-5; 11 bases match TRBD1. J was trimmed by 4 bases and V by 5 bases; bases with no gene match: 3. Germline V gene lookup returns CDR1 MNHEY and CDR2 SVGAGI. The CDR3 loop spans 14 amino acids. CDR3 amino acids: CASSRGQGGTEAFF. CDR3 coding DNA: TGTGCCAGCAGTCGGGGACAGGGGGGCACTGAAGCTTTCTTT.